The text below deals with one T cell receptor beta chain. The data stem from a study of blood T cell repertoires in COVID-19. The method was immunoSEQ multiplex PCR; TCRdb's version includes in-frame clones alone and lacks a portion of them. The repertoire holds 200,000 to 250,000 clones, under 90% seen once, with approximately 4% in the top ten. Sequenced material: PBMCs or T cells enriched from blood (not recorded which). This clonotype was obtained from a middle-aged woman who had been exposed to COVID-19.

CDR3 coding DNA: TGTGCCAGCAGCTTGGCTCGCGGGACAGCGATTACTGAAGCTTTCTTT. Its translation: CASSLARGTAITEAFF. The chain combines TRBV5-6 with TRBJ1-1; 7 bases match TRBD1. The junction had 10 bases not matched to a gene; V was cut back by 0 bases and J by 5 bases. The CDR3 consists of 16 residues. Germline CDR1 is SGHDT and CDR2 is YYEEEE.